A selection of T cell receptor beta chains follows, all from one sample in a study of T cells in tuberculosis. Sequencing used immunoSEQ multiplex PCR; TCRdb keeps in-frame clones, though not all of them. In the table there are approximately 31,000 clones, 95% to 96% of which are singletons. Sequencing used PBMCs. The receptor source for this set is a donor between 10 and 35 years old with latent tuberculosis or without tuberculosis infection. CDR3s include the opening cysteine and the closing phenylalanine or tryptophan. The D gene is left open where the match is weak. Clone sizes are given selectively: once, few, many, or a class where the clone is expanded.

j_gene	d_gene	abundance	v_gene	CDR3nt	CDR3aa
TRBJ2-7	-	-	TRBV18	TGTGCCAGCTCACCGCCCAGGATCTCCTACGAGCAGTACTTC	CASSPPRISYEQYF
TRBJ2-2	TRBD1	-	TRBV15	TGTGCCACCAGCAGAAACCCGGGACAGGGGAAGGAGGAGCTGTTTTTT	CATSRNPGQGKEELFF
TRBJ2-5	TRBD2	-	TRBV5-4	TGTGCCAGCGGGGAGCGGGGGGGCACGGAGACCCAGTACTTC	CASGERGGTETQYF
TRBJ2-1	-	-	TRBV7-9	TGTGCCAGCAGCTCCTGGACTCTTAATGAGCAGTTCTTC	CASSSWTLNEQFF
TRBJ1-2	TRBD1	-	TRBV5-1	TGCGCCAGCAGCTTGGAGGGGGCTAGTGGCTACACCTTC	CASSLEGASGYTF
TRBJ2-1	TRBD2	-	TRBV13	TGTGCCAGCAGCTTCCCTTCCAGCGGGGGTAGGTACGAGCAGTTCTTC	CASSFPSSGGRYEQFF
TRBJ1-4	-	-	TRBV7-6	TGTGCCAGCAGCTTTTCACCAGGGGATGAAAAACTGTTTTTT	CASSFSPGDEKLFF
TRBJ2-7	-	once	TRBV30	TGTGCCTGGAGGGGAGGGGGCGAGCAGTACTTC	CAWRGGGEQYF
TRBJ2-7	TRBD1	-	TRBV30	TGTGCCTGCCTAGACAGGGGGCGGTACGAGCAGTACTTC	CACLDRGRYEQYF
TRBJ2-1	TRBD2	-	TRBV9	TGTGCCAGCAGCGACATCGGCGGGAGGAATGAGCAGTTCTTC	CASSDIGGRNEQFF
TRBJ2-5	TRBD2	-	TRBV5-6	TGTGCCAGCAGCTATTCTAGCGGGGGTTCACAAGAGACCCAGTACTTC	CASSYSSGGSQETQYF
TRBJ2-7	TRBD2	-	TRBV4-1	TGCGCCAGCAGCCAAGGGACTAGCGGGGGTTACGAGCAGTACTTC	CASSQGTSGGYEQYF
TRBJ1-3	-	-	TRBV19	TGTGCCAGTAGTCGTTCAGGGGTTGGAAACACCATATATTTT	CASSRSGVGNTIYF
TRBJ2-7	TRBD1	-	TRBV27	TGTGCCAGCAGTTTAGGACAGGGTTTCATCTACGAGCAGTACTTC	CASSLGQGFIYEQYF
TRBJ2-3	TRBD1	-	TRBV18	TGTGCCAGCTCACCAGACAGGGGTACAGATACGCAGTATTTT	CASSPDRGTDTQYF
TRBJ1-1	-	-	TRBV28	TGTGCCAGCAGTTTATGGGGAGGACCAATGAACACTGAAGCTTTCTTT	CASSLWGGPMNTEAFF
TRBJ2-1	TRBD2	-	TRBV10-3	TGTGCCATCAGTGAGAGACTAGCGGGAGTTGATAATGAGCAGTTCTTC	CAISERLAGVDNEQFF
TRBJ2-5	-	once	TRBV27	TGTGCCAGCAGTCCAGGGACTGAAGAGACCCAGTACTTC	CASSPGTEETQYF
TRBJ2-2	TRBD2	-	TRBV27	TGTGCCAGCACCCCCGGGGGGAGGTACACCGGGGAGCTGTTTTTT	CASTPGGRYTGELFF
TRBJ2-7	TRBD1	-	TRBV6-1	TGTGCCAGCAGTGAATGGACAGGGCCCTCCTACGAGCAGTACTTC	CASSEWTGPSYEQYF
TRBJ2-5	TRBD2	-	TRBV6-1	TGTGCCAGCAGTGACCTAGCGGGAGGGAGGGAGACCCAGTACTTC	CASSDLAGGRETQYF
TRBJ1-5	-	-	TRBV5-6	TGTGCCAGCAGCTTGCGGGGGGCTGGCAATCAGCCCCAGCATTTT	CASSLRGAGNQPQHF
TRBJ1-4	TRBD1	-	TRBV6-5	TGTGCCAGCAGCCGAGACAGGGTCGGTGAAAAACTGTTTTTT	CASSRDRVGEKLFF
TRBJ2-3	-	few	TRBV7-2	TGTGCCAGCAGCCAAATAGGCACAGATACGCAGTATTTT	CASSQIGTDTQYF
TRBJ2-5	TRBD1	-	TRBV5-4	TGTGCCAGCAGCCTACAGGACAGGGGGCGACTAGAGACCCAGTACTTC	CASSLQDRGRLETQYF
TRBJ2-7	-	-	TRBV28	TGTGCCAGCTCACCCTCCCGGGGTACGAACGAGCAGTACTTC	CASSPSRGTNEQYF
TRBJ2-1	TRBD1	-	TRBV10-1	TGCGCCAGCAGTTACGAACGGGACAGGGGGCTTCGGGAGCAGTTCTTC	CASSYERDRGLREQFF
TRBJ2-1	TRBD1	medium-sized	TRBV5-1	TGCGCCAGCAGCTTAGGGACAGGGGACAATGAGCAGTTCTTC	CASSLGTGDNEQFF
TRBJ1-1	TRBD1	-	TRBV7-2	TGTGCCAGCAGCTTAGTAGGAGGGGGCGAAACTGAAGCTTTCTTT	CASSLVGGGETEAFF
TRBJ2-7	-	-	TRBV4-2	TGTGCCAGCAGCCGGGAAGTGGGAGGAGCTTCCTACGAGCAGTACTTC	CASSREVGGASYEQYF
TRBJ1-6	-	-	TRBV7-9	TGTGCCAGCAGCCGGCTACAACTAGGTTCACCCCTCCACTTT	CASSRLQLGSPLHF
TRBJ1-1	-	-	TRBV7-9	TGTGCCAGCAGCTTCCCTAGGGGGTCGGCTGAAGCTTTCTTT	CASSFPRGSAEAFF
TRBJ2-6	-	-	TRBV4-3	TGCGCCAGCAGCCCACCCGGGAGTGGGGCCAACGTCCTGACTTTC	CASSPPGSGANVLTF
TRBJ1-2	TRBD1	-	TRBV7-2	TGTGCCAGCAGCCCCCAAGGACAGGGGGCTGGTGGCTACACCTTC	CASSPQGQGAGGYTF
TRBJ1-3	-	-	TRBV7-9	TGTGCCAGCAGCCCGACAGCCCTCTCTGGAAACACCATATATTTT	CASSPTALSGNTIYF
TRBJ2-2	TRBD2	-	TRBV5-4	TGTGCCAGCAGCTTGGACGGGACTAGCAGCACCGGGGAGCTGTTTTTT	CASSLDGTSSTGELFF
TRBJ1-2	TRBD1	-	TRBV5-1	TGCGCCAGCAGCCAAGACAGGGGAGGGGGCTACACCTTC	CASSQDRGGGYTF
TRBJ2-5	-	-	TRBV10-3	TGTGCCATCAGTGTGGGGCAGCAAGAGACCCAGTACTTC	CAISVGQQETQYF
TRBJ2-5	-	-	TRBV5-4	TGTGCCAGCAGCTTGGGTCACGCTGGGGGGTTTAAAGAGACCCAGTACTTC	CASSLGHAGGFKETQYF
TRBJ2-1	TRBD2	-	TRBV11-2	TGTGCCAGCAGCTTTTGGCGACTAGCGAGCTCCTACAATGAGCAGTTCTTC	CASSFWRLASSYNEQFF
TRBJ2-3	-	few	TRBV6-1	TGTGCCAGCAAAGAGTCGGCAGATACGCAGTATTTT	CASKESADTQYF